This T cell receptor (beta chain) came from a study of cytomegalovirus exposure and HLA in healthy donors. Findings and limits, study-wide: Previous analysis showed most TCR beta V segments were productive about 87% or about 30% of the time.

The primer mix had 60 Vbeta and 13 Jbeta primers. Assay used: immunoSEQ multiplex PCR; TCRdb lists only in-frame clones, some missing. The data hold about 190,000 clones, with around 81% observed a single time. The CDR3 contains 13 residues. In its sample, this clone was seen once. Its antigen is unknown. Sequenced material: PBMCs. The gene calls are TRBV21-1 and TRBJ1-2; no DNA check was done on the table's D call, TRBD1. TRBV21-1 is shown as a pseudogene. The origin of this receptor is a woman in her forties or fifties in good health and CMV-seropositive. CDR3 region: CASGGRRNYGYTF. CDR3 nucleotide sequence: TGTGCCAGCGGGGGCAGACGTAACTATGGCTACACCTTC.